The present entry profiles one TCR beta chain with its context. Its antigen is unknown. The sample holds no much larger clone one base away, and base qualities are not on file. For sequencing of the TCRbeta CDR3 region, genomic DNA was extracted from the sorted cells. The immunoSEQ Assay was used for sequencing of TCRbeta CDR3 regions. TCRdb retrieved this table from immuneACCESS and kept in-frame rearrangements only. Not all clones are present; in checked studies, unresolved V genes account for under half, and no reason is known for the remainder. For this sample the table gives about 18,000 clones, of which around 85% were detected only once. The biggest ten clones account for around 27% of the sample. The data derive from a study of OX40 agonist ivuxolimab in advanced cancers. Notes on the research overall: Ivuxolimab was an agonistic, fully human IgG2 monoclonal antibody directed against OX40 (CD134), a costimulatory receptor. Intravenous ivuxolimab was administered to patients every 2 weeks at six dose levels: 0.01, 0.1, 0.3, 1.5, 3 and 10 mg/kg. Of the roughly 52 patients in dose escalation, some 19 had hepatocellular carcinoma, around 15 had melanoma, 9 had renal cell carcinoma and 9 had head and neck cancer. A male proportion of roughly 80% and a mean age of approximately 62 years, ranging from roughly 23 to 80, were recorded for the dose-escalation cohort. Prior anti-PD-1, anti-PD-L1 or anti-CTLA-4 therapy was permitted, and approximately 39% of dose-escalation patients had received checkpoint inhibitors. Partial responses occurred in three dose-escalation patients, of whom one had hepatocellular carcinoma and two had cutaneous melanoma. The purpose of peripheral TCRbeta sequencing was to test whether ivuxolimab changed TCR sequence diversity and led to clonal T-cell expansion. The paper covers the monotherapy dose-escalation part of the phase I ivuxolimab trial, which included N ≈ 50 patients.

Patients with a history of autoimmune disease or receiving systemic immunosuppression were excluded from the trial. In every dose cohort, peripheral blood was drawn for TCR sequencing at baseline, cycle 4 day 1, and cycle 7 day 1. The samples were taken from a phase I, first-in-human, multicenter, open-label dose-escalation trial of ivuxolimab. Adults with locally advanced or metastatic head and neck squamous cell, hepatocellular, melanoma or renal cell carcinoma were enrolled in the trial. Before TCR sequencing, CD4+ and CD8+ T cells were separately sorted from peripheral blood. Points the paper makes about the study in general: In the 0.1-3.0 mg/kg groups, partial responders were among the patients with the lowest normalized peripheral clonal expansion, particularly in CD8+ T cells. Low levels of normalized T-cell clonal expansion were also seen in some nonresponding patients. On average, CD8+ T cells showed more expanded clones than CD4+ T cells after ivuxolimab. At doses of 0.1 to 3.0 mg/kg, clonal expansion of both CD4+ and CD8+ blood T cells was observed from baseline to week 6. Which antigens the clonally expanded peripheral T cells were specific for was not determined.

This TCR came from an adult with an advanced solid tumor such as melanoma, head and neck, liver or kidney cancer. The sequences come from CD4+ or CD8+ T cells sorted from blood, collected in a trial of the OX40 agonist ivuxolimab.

The CDR3 protein is CASSLRDRTYEQYF. The nucleotide sequence reads as follows: TGTGCCAGCAGTTTACGGGACAGGACCTACGAGCAGTACTTC. The receptor chain draws on TRBV27 and TRBJ2-7, and TRBD1 matches 8 of the central bases. The CDR3 goes from the cysteine to the phenylalanine over 14 residues. The sequence is cut down to CDR3 DNA, 42 bases in frame from base 1. V trim: 2 bases; J trim: 2 bases; unmatched bases: 2. The germline V gene (reference sequence) supplies CDR1 MNHEY and CDR2 SMNVEV.